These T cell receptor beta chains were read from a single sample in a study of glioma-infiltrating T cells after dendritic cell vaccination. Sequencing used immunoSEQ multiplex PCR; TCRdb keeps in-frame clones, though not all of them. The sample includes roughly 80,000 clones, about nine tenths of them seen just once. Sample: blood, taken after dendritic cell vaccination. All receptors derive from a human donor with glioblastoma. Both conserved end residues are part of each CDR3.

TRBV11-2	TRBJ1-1	CASSLGRTTGNTEAFF
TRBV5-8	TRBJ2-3	CASSSLYSTDTQYF
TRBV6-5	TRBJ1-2	CASSIGQGLNYGYTF
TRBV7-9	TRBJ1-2	CASSLATGTHGYTF
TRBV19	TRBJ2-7	CASSTSPSTRGEQYF
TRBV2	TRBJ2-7	CASSEMGKLAGPYEQYF
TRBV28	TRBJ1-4	CASSPQDINEKLFF
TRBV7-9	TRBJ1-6	CASSSGTGVGNSPLHF
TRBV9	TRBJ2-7	CASSEGPGYEQYF
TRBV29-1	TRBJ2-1	CSVETSLSSYNEQFF
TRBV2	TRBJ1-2	CASTRLANYGYTF
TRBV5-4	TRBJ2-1	CASSLAVKASYNEQFF
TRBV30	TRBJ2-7	CAWSVGGGNSYEQYF
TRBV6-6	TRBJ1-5	CASILTGGEWPQHF
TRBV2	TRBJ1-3	CASSRQGGWSTIYF
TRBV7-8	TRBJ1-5	CASSGQTDFGYQPQHF